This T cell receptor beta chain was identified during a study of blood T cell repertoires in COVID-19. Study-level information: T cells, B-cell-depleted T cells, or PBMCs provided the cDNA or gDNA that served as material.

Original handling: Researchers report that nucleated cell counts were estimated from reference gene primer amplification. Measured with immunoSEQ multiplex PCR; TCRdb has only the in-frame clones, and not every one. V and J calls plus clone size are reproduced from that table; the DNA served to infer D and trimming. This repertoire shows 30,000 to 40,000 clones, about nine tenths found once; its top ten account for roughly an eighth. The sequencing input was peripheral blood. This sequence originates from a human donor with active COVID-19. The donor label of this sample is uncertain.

This chain's CDR3 is CASSTETGWETQYF. In DNA form, the CDR3 reads TGCGCCAGCAGCACTGAGACAGGGTGGGAGACCCAGTACTTC. This chain uses TRBV5-1 with TRBJ2-5; 7 nucleotides line up with TRBD1. This CDR3 is 14 amino acids long. In germline, CDR1 is SGHRS, CDR2 YFSETQ. J was trimmed by 5 bases and V by 4 bases; bases with no gene match: 8.